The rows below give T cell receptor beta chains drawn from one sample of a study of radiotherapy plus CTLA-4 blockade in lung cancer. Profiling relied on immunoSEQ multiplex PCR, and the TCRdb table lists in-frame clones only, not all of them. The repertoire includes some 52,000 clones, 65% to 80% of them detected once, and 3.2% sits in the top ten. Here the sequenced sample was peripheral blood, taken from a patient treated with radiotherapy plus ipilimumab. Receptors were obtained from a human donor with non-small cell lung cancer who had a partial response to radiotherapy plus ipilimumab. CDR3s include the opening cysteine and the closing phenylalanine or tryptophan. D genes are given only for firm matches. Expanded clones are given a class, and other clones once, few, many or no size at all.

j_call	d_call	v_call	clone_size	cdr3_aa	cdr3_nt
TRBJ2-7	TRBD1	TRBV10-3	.	CAIRGLGTGDNYEQYF	TGTGCCATCAGGGGACTCGGGACAGGGGACAACTACGAGCAGTACTTC
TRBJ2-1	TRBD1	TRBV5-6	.	CAGSRDRAYNEQFF	TGTGCCGGCAGCCGGGACAGGGCCTACAATGAGCAGTTCTTC
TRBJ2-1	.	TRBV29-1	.	CSVVTGTFYNEQFF	TGCAGCGTTGTGACAGGAACCTTTTACAATGAGCAGTTCTTC
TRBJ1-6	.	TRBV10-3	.	CAISESDRIGNSPLHF	TGTGCCATCAGTGAGTCTGACAGGATCGGGAATTCACCCCTCCACTTT
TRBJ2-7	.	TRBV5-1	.	CASSLQGSSYEQYF	TGCGCCAGCAGCTTACAGGGTAGCAGCTACGAGCAGTACTTC
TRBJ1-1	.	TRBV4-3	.	CASSQGLTNTEAFF	TGCGCCAGCAGCCAAGGACTAACGAACACTGAAGCTTTCTTT
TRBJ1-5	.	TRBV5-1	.	CASSPGGASQPQHF	TGCGCCAGCAGCCCGGGGGGGGCGAGTCAGCCCCAGCATTTT
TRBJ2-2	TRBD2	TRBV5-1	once	CASSLLLAGGTGELFF	TGCGCCAGCAGCTTGTTGCTAGCGGGGGGAACCGGGGAGCTGTTTTTT
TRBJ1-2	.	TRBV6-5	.	CASSYSRQQLHYGYTF	TGTGCCAGCAGTTACTCGAGGCAGCAACTACACTATGGCTACACCTTC
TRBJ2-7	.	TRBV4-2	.	CASSQDEGGYEQYF	TGTGCCAGCAGCCAAGACGAGGGAGGCTACGAGCAGTACTTC
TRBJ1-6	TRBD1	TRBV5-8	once	CASSRDRGASPLHF	TGTGCCAGCAGCCGGGACAGGGGAGCTTCACCCCTCCACTTT
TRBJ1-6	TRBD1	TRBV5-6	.	CASSFGQANSPLHF	TGTGCCAGCAGCTTCGGACAGGCGAATTCACCCCTCCACTTT
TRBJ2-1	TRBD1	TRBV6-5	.	CASTSGQGLYNEQFF	TGTGCCAGCACCAGCGGACAGGGCCTCTACAATGAGCAGTTCTTC
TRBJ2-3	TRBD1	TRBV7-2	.	CASSLDRRQGDTQYF	TGTGCCAGCAGCTTAGACCGTCGACAGGGGGATACGCAGTATTTT
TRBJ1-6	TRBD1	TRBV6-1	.	CASSEGGQGNSPLHF	TGTGCCAGCAGTGAAGGGGGACAGGGGAATTCACCCCTCCACTTT
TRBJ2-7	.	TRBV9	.	CASSVGPGDRGYEQYF	TGTGCCAGCAGCGTAGGCCCCGGGGATAGAGGGTACGAGCAGTACTTC
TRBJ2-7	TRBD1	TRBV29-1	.	CSVEKAGGYEQYF	TGCAGCGTTGAGAAGGCAGGGGGTTACGAGCAGTACTTC
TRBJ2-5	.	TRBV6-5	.	CASSYSWSSETQYF	TGTGCCAGCAGTTACTCGTGGAGTTCAGAGACCCAGTACTTC
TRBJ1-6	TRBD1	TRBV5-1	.	CASSQGARTTNSPLHF	TGCGCCAGCAGCCAGGGGGCACGCACTACTAATTCACCCCTCCACTTT
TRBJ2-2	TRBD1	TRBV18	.	CASSPLTTGETGELFF	TGTGCCAGCTCACCACTTACGACAGGGGAGACGGGGGAGCTGTTTTTT
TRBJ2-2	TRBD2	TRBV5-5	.	CASSSSGGLNTGELFF	TGTGCCAGCAGCTCTAGCGGGGGTCTCAACACCGGGGAGCTGTTTTTT
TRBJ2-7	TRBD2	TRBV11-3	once	CANPGLASSYEQYF	TGTGCCAACCCCGGACTAGCGAGTTCCTACGAGCAGTACTTC
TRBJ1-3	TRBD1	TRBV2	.	CASSPGQGSGNTIYF	TGTGCCAGCAGTCCGGGACAGGGATCTGGAAACACCATATATTTT
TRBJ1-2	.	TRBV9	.	CASSVSRDTYGYTF	TGTGCCAGCAGCGTCTCCCGGGATACCTATGGCTACACCTTC
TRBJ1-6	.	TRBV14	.	CASSQDRQGPNSPLHF	TGTGCCAGCAGCCAAGACCGTCAGGGTCCCAATTCACCCCTCCACTTT
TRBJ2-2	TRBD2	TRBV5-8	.	CASSLVAGVNTGELFF	TGTGCCAGCAGCTTGGTTGCGGGGGTGAACACCGGGGAGCTGTTTTTT